This note documents a single T cell receptor (beta chain) sequence. The data belong to a study of shared clonotypes between healthy human individuals. Sequencing used immunoSEQ multiplex PCR; TCRdb keeps in-frame clones, though not all of them. The repertoire holds roughly 1,500,000 clones, approximately 98.5% seen once, with about 0.34% in the top ten. CDR3 length equals 15 residues. Germline trimming cut 3 bases from V and 2 bases from J; bases unmatched to any gene: 4. The germline V gene encodes CDR1 SGHTA and CDR2 FQGNSA. Sequencing was carried out using naive CD4+ T cells sorted from blood. Sample subset: CD45RA+ positively selected. The chain recombines TRBV7-2 with TRBJ2-4; 7 nucleotides agree with TRBD2. The receptor was isolated from a man younger than 40 in good health. CDR3 in DNA: TGTGCCAGCAGCTTCGTGGGAGGGCCCAAAAACATTCAGTACTTC. Translating gives CASSFVGGPKNIQYF.